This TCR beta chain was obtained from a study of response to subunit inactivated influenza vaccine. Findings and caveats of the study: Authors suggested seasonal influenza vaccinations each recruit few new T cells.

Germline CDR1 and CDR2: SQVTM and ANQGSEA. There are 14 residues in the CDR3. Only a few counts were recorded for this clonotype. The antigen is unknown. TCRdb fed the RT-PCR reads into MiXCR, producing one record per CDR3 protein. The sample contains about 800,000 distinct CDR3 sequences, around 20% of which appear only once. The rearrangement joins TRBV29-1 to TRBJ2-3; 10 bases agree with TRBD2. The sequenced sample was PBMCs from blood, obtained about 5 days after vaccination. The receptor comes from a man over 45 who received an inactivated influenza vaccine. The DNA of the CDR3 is TGCGCGTTGCGGCTAGCGGGAGTCACAGATACGCAGTATTTT. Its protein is CALRLAGVTDTQYF.